Each of the 12 T cell receptor beta chains below was sequenced from the same sample in a study of response to subunit inactivated influenza vaccine. TCRdb itself ran the RT-PCR reads through MiXCR, one entry per CDR3 protein. The sample consists of approximately 500,000 distinct CDR3 sequences, around 13% of them appearing once. The material sequenced was PBMCs from blood, taken about 6 weeks after vaccination. These receptors all come from a man in his fifties who received an inactivated influenza vaccine.

This clonotype was picked up a small number of times. The chain uses TRBV4-2 and TRBJ2-7, with D tentatively TRBD1 (6 bases). The CDR3 totals 14 residues. The germline CDR1 and CDR2 sequences are LGHNA and YNFKEQ. V lost 1 base and J 10 bases, leaving 17 bases between the germline ends. In nucleotides, the CDR3 is TGTGCCAGCAGCCAAGTTCTAGGGGAAGGGGGACAGTACTTC. Encoded protein: CASSQVLGEGGQYF.

The CDR3 bases are TGTGCCAGCTCTGGGACTAGCGGGAGGGGAGATACGCAGTATTTT. Translating it yields CASSGTSGRGDTQYF. This chain uses TRBV9 with TRBJ2-3; 16 nucleotides align to TRBD2. V lost 7 bases and J lost 5; bases outside the gene matches: 4. This CDR3 has 15 residues. Germline V lookup: CDR1 SGDLS, CDR2 YYNGEE.

This clonotype turned up a few times. The chain carries TRBV7-9 and TRBJ1-3; D uncertain. V dropped 6 bases and J dropped 0 bases, with 9 bases sitting between them. In germline, CDR1 is SEHNR, CDR2 FQNEAQ (reference sequence). CDR3 length: 14 residues. For the CDR3, the DNA is TGTGCCAGCAGACCCGGCCCCTCTGGAAACACCATATATTTT. Its translation is CASRPGPSGNTIYF.

Ten or more counts support this clonotype. The J gene is TRBJ1-2, the V gene TRBV6-5; D possibly corresponds to TRBD1 (6 bases). V dropped 4 bases and J dropped 7 bases, with 16 bases sitting between them. The CDR3 extends over 14 amino acids. In germline, CDR1 is MNHEY, CDR2 SVGAGI. CDR3 nucleotides: TGTGCCAGCAGTTCGGGGGGCAGAAGTTTTGGCTACACCTTC. Translation: CASSSGGRSFGYTF.

This sequence joins TRBV6-1 and TRBJ1-1; D gene unclear. The germline CDR1 and CDR2 sequences are MNHNS and SASEGT. With 3 bases removed from V and 0 bases from J, the gap between germline ends came to 8 bases. This CDR3 has 14 residues. In DNA form, the CDR3 reads TGTGCCAGCAGTGAGAAGGGATTGAACACTGAAGCTTTCTTT. It codes for CASSEKGLNTEAFF.

The chain uses TRBV7-9 and TRBJ2-2; 9 bases agree with TRBD1. J lost 7 bases, V lost 2 bases, and 8 bases had no gene match. The CDR3 length is 16 residues. The germline gives CDR1 SEHNR, CDR2 FQNEAQ (reference sequence). CDR3 sequence (DNA): TGTGCCAGCAGCTTAATTTCCGGGACAGGGATCGGGGAGCTGTTTTTT. Encoded protein: CASSLISGTGIGELFF.

The V and J genes are TRBV10-3 and TRBJ2-6, with D unresolved. Germline V gene sequence: CDR1 ENHRY, CDR2 SYGVKD. V lost 7 bases to trimming and J lost 1 base, with 8 bases between them. This CDR3 region has 14 residues. In DNA, the CDR3 is TGTGCCATCAAACTCGATTCTGGGGCCAACGTCCTGACTTTC. This sequence encodes CAIKLDSGANVLTF.

The chain has TRBV5-1 and TRBJ1-1; no clear D. Trimming removed 0 bases at V and 5 bases at J, with 11 bases between. This CDR3 spans 14 amino acids. CDR1 is SGHRS and CDR2 is YFSETQ in the germline V gene. CDR3: CASSLVAGDTEAFF. The CDR3 DNA follows: TGCGCCAGCAGCTTGGTTGCTGGGGATACTGAAGCTTTCTTT.

This clonotype was recorded a few times. CDR3: CASRSRDRVSYEQYF. The CDR3 nucleotides read TGTGCCAGCAGATCCCGGGACAGGGTCTCCTACGAGCAGTACTTC. The genes are TRBV6-2 or TRBV6-3 and TRBJ2-7, with 9 bases identical to TRBD1. This CDR3 region has 15 residues. The ends lost 6 bases at V and 0 bases at J; junction bases unmatched: 6. Germline V gives CDR1 MNHEY, CDR2 SVGEGT.

This clonotype was counted between two and nine times. The chain joins TRBV7-2 to TRBJ2-7; no firm D call. Germline assignment: CDR1 SGHTA and CDR2 FQGNSA. V was clipped by 2 bases and J by 2 bases, with 13 bases between them. CDR3 length: 15 residues. This chain's CDR3 is CASSLQTGSTYEQYF. CDR3 DNA sequence: TGTGCCAGCAGCTTACAGACTGGGTCCACCTACGAGCAGTACTTC. The full variable domain, its missing parts supplied by reference TRBV7-2 and TRBJ2-7, is GAGVSQSPSNKVTEKGKDVELRCDPISGHTALYWYRQSLGQGLEFLIYFQGNSAPDKSGLPSDRFSAERTGGSVSTLTIQRTQQEDSAVYLCASSLQTGSTYEQYFGPGTRLTVT.

The V call is TRBV6-2 or TRBV6-3, the J call TRBJ2-7; D not resolved. The V end was cut by 0 bases, the J end by 8 bases, with 5 bases between. The CDR3 sequence is 11 residues long. Germline V CDR1 and CDR2: MNHEY, SVGEGT. The CDR3 coding sequence is TGTGCCAGCAGTTACTCTTACAAGCAGTACTTC. Its protein product is CASSYSYKQYF.

The chain carries TRBV2 and TRBJ2-1, with TRBD1 matching 10 bases. Germline CDR1 SNHLY, CDR2 FYNNEI. The CDR3 covers 16 residues. Trimming cost V 6 bases and J 5 bases; bases outside gene matches: 10. CDR3: CASRGSGTGDNNEQFF. For the CDR3, the DNA is TGTGCCAGCAGGGGAAGCGGGACAGGGGATAACAATGAGCAGTTCTTC.